This T cell receptor beta chain derives from a study of T cell changes during pregnancy in multiple sclerosis. TCRdb's copy holds only in-frame clones and misses some; the assay was immunoSEQ multiplex PCR. The data contain 35,000 to 50,000 clones, roughly 90% of them seen just once; the ten biggest clones take up roughly 7.2%. The CDR3 length is 13 residues. J lost 4 bases, V lost 10 bases, and 7 bases had no gene match. Looked up from germline, CDR1 is MNHEY and CDR2 is SVGAGI. Material: CD8+ T cells from peripheral blood mononuclear cells, obtained in the third trimester of pregnancy. The V and J genes are TRBV6-5 and TRBJ2-3; 8 bases match TRBD1. The clonotype was recovered from a female donor with multiple sclerosis, enrolled in a pregnancy study. The CDR3 sequence is CATSTGESDTQYF. DNA for the CDR3: TGTGCCACCTCGACAGGGGAGTCAGATACGCAGTATTTT.